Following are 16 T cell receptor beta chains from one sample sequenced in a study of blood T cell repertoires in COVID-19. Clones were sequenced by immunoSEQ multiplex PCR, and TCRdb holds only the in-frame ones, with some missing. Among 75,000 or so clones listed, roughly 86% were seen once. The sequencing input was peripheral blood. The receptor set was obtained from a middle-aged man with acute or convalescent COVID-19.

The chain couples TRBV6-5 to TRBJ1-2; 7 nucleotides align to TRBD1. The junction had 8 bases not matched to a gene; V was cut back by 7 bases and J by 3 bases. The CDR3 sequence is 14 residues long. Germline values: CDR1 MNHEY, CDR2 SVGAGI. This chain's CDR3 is CASTRTGVHYGYTF. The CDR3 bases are TGTGCCAGCACCCGAACAGGGGTGCACTATGGCTACACCTTC.

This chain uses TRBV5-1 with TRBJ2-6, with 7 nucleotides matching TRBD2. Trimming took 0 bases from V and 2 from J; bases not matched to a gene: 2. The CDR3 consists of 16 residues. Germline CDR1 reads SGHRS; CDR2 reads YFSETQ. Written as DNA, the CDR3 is TGCGCCAGCAGCTTGGTGGGAGGGCCTGGGGCCAACGTCCTGACTTTC. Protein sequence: CASSLVGGPGANVLTF.

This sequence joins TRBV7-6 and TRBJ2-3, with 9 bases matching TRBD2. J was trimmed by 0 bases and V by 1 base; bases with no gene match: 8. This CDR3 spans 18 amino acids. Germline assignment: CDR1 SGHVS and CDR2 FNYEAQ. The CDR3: CASSLVSGGSLSTDTQYF. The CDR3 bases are TGTGCCAGCAGCTTAGTTAGCGGGGGATCTCTTAGCACAGATACGCAGTATTTT.

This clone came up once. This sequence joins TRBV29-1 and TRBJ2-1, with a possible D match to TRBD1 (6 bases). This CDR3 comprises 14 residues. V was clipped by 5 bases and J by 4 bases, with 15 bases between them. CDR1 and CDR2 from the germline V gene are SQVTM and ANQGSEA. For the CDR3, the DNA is TGCAGCGTTTCACAGGGAACCAAGTACAATGAGCAGTTCTTC. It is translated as CSVSQGTKYNEQFF.

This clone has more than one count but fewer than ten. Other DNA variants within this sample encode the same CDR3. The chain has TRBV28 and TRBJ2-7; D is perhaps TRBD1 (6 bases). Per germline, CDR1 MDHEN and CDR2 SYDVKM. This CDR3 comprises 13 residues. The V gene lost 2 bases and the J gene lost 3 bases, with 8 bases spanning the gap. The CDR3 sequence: CASSLAQGYEQYF. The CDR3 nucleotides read TGTGCCAGCAGTTTAGCACAGGGCTACGAGCAGTACTTC.

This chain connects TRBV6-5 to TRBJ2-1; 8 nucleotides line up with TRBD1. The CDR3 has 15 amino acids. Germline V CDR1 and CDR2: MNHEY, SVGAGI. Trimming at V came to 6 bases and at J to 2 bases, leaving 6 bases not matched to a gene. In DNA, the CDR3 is TGTGCCAGCAGCGCGGAGGGACAGGCCTACAATGAGCAGTTCTTC. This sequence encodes CASSAEGQAYNEQFF.

In nucleotides, the CDR3 is TGCAGTGCTAGTAGCGGGACAACCTATGGCTACACCTTC. Its translation: CSASSGTTYGYTF. The chain employs TRBV20-1 and TRBJ1-2; tentatively, D is TRBD1 (6 bases). Germline loops: CDR1 DFQATT, CDR2 SNEGSKA (reference sequence). This CDR3 contains 13 residues. Trimming pared 3 bases from V and 4 bases from J, leaving 12 bases between.

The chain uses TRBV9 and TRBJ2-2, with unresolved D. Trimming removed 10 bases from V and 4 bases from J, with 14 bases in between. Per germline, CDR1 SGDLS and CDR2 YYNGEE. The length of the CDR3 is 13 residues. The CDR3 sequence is CAGSGFRTGELFF. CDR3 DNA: TGTGCCGGTTCCGGGTTTCGCACCGGGGAGCTGTTTTTT.

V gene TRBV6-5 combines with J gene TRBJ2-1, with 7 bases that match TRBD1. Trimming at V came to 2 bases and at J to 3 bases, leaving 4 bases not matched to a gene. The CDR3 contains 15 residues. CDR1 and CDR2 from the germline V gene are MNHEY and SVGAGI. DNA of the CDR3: TGTGCCAGCAGTTACGTACAGGGGTACTACAATGAGCAGTTCTTC. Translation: CASSYVQGYYNEQFF.

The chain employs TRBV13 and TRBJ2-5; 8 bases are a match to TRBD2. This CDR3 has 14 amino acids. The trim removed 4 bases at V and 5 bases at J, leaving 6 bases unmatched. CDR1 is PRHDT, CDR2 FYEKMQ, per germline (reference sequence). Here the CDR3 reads CASSSGGAGETQYF. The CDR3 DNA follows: TGTGCCAGCAGCTCCGGGGGGGCCGGGGAGACCCAGTACTTC.

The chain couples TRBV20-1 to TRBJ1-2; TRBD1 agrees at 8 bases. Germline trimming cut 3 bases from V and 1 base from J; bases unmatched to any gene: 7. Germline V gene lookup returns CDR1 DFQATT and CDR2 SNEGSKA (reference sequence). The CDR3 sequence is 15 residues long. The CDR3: CSASSWTGINYGYTF. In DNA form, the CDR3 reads TGCAGTGCTAGTAGTTGGACAGGGATTAACTATGGCTACACCTTC.

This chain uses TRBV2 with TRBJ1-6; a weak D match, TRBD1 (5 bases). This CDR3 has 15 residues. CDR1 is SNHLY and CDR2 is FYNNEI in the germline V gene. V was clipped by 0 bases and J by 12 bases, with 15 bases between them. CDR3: CASSEAGRTNIPLHF. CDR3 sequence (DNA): TGTGCCAGCAGTGAAGCGGGACGGACTAATATACCCCTCCACTTT.

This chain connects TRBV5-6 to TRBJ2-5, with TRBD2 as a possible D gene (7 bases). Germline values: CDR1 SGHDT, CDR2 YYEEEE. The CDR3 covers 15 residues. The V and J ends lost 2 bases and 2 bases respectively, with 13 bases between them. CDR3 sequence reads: CASSLRGGAQETQYF. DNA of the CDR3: TGTGCCAGCAGCTTAAGGGGGGGGGCTCAAGAGACCCAGTACTTC.

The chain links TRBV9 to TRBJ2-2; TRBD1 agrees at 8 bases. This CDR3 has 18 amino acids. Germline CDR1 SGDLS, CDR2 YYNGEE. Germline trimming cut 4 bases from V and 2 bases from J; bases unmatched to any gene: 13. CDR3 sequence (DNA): TGTGCCAGCAGCCCTCAACCGAGACAGGGGCCCAACACCGGGGAGCTGTTTTTT. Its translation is CASSPQPRQGPNTGELFF.

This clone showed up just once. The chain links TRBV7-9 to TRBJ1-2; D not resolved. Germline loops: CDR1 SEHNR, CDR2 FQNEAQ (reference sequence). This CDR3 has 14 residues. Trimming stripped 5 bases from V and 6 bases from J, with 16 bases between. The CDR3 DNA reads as TGTGCCAGCAGCCCCGGTCCAGCGCTGAATGGCTACACCTTC. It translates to CASSPGPALNGYTF.

In DNA form, the CDR3 reads TGTGCCAGCAGTGGGGCGGGCGGAGGCTCCTATAATTCACCCCTCCACTTT. Encoded protein: CASSGAGGGSYNSPLHF. V usage is TRBV6-1 and J usage is TRBJ1-6; D remains ambiguous. CDR1 is MNHNS, CDR2 SASEGT, per germline. The V and J ends lost 4 bases and 0 bases respectively, with 13 bases between them. The CDR3 contains 17 residues.